This T cell receptor (beta chain) was captured by sequencing in a study of OX40 agonist ivuxolimab in advanced cancers. Study at large: Dose-escalation patients had hepatocellular carcinoma, melanoma, renal cell or head and neck cancer.

Using immunoSEQ multiplex PCR, the repertoire was profiled, and TCRdb retains in-frame clones only, with some absent. Of fewer than 100,000 clones in the sample, 85% to 90% are singletons; the top ten hold 0.19%. Trimming at V came to 4 bases and at J to 9 bases, leaving 8 bases not matched to a gene. CDR1 is SNHLY and CDR2 is FYNNEI in the germline V gene. The CDR3 loop spans 13 amino acids. Exclusion applied to patients with autoimmune disease history or systemic immunosuppression. This sequence was found in an adult with an advanced solid tumor such as melanoma, head and neck, liver or kidney cancer. The V and J genes are TRBV2 and TRBJ2-7, with 8 nucleotides matching TRBD2. The source was CD4+ or CD8+ T cells sorted from blood, collected in a trial of the OX40 agonist ivuxolimab. In nucleotides, the CDR3 is TGTGCCAGCAGTGTTATACTAGCGGCCGGGCAGTACTTC. Translated, it gives CASSVILAAGQYF.